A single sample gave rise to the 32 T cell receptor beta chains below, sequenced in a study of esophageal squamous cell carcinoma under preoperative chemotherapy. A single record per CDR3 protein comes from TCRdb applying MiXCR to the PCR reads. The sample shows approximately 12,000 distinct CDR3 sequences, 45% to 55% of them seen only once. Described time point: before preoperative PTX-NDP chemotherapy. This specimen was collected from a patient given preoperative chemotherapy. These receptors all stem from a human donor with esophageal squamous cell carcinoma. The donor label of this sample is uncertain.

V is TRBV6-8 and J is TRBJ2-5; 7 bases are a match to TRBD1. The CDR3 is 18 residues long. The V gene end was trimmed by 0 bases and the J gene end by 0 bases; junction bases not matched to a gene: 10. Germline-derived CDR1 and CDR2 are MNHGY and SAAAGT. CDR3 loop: CASSYSRGHRINQETQYF. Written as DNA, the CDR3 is TGTGCCAGCAGTTACTCGAGGGGGCACCGAATAAACCAAGAGACCCAGTACTTC.

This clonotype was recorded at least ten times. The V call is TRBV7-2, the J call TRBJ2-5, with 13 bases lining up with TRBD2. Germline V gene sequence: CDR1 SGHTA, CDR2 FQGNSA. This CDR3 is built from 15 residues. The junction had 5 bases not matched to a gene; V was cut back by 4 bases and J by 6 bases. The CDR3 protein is CASSSEGTSGKTQYF. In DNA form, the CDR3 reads TGTGCCAGCAGCTCAGAAGGGACTAGCGGGAAGACCCAGTACTTC.

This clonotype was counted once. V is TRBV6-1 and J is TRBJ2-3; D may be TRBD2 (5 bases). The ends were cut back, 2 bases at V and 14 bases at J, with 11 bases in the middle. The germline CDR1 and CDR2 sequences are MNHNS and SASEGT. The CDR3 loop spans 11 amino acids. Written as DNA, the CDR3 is TGTGCCAGCAGTGAAACGCGCGGAGGGTATTTT. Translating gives CASSETRGGYF.

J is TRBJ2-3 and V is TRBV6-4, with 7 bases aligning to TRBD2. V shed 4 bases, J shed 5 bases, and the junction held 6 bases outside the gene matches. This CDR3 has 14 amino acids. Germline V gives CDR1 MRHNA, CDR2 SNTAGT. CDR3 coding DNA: TGTGCCAGCAGTGGGGGCGGGAGCGAAGATACGCAGTATTTT. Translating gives CASSGGGSEDTQYF.

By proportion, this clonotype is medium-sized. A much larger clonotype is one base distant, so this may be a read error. The CDR3 is CASSETGYNEQYF. The CDR3, as DNA: TGTGCCAGCAGTGAAACTGGTTACAATGAGCAGTACTTC. The gene calls are TRBV6-1 and TRBJ2-1; no clear D gene. The better agreement between TRBJ2-7 and the DNA end casts doubt on the J call. This CDR3 has 13 residues. The V gene's germline CDR1 is MNHNS and CDR2 SASEGT.

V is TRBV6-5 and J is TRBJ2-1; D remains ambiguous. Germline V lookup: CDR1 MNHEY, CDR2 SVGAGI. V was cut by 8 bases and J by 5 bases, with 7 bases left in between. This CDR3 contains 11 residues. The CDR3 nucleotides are TGTGCCAGCGCGTATGACAATGAGCAGTTCTTC. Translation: CASAYDNEQFF.

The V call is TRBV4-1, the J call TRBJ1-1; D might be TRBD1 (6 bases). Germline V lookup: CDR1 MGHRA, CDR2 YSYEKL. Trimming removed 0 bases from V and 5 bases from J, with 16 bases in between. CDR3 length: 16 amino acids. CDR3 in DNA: TGCGCCAGCAGCCAAGAGCATCGGGGGGGGCTAACTGAAGCTTTCTTT. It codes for CASSQEHRGGLTEAFF.

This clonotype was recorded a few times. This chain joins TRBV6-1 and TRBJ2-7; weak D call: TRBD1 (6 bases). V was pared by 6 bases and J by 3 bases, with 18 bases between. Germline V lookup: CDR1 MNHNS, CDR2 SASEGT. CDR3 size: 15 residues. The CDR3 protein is CASRPEGQTIYEQYF. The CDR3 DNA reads TGTGCCAGCAGACCCGAGGGACAAACGATCTACGAGCAGTACTTC.

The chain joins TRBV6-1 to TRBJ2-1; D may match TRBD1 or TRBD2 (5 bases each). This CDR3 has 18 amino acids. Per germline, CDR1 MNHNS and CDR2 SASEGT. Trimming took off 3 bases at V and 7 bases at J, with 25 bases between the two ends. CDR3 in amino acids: CASSDKDGHLGTKNEQFF. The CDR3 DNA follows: TGTGCCAGCAGTGATAAGGACGGACACCTGGGGACCAAAAATGAGCAGTTCTTC.

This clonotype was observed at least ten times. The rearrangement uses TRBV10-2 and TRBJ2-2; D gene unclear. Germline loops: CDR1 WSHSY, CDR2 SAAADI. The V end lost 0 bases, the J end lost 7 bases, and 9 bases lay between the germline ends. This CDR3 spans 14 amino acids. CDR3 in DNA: TGCGCCAGCAGTGAGTCCCTGGTTAACGGGGAGCTGTTTTTT. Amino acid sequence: CASSESLVNGELFF.

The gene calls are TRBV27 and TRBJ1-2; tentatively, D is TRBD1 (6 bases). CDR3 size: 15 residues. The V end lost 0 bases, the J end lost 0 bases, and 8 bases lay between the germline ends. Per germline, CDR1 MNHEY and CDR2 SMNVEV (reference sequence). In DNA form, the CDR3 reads TGTGCCAGCAGTTTATCTGGGGGCTCTAACTATGGCTACACCTTC. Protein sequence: CASSLSGGSNYGYTF.

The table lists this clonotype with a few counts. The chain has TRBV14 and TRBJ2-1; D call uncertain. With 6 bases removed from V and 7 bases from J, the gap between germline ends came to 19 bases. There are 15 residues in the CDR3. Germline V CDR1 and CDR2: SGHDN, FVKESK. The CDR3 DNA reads TGTGCCAGCAGTCCAGCGATGACCTGGGGTAATGAGCAGTTCTTC. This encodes CASSPAMTWGNEQFF.

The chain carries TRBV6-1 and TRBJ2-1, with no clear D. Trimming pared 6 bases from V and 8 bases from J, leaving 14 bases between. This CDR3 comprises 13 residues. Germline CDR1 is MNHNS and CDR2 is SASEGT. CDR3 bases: TGTGCCAGCAGAACACTCGGGCGGTATGAGCAGTTCTTC. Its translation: CASRTLGRYEQFF.

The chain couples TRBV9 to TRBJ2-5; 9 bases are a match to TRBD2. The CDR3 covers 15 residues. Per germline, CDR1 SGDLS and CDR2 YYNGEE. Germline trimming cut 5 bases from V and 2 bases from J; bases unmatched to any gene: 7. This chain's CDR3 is CASSLKSGRQETQYF. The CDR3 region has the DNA TGTGCCAGCAGTCTGAAAAGCGGGAGGCAAGAGACCCAGTACTTC.

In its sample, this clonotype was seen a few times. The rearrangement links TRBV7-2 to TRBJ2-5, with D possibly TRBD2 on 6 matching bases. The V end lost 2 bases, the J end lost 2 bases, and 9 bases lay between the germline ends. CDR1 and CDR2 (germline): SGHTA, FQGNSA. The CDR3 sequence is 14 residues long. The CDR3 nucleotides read TGTGCCAGCAGCTTACATGGGACTCAAGAGACCCAGTACTTC. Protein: CASSLHGTQETQYF.

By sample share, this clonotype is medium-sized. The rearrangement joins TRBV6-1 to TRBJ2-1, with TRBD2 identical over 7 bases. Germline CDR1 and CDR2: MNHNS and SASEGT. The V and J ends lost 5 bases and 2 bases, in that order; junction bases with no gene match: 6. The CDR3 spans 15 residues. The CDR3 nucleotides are TGTGCCAGCAGTAGACGGGGGAGGGCCTACAATGAGCAGTTCTTC. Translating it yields CASSRRGRAYNEQFF.

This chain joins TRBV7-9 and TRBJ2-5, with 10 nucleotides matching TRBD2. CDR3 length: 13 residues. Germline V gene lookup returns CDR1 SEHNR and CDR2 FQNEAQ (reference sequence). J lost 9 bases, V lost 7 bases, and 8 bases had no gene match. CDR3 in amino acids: CASILAGEGAQYF. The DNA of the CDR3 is TGTGCCAGCATCCTAGCGGGGGAGGGGGCCCAGTACTTC.

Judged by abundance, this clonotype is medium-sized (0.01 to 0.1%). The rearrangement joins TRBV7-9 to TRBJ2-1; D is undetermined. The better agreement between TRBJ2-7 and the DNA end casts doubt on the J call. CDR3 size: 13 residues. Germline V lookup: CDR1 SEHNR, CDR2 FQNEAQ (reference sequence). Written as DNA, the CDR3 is TGTGCCAGCAGCTTTAGCCGGTTCAATGAGCAGTACTTC. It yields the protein CASSFSRFNEQYF.

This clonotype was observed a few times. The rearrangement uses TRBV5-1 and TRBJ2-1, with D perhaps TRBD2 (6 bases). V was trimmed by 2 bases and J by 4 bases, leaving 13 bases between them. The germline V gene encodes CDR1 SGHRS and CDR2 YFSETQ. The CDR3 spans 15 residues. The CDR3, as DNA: TGCGCCAGCAGCTTTATCCGGGGGTTATACAATGAGCAGTTCTTC. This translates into CASSFIRGLYNEQFF.

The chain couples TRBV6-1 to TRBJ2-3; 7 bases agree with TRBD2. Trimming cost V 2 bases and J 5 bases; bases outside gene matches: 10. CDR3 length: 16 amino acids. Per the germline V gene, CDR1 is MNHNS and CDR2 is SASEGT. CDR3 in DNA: TGTGCCAGCAGTGAATTGGGGGGGAGATCCAAAGATACGCAGTATTTT. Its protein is CASSELGGRSKDTQYF.

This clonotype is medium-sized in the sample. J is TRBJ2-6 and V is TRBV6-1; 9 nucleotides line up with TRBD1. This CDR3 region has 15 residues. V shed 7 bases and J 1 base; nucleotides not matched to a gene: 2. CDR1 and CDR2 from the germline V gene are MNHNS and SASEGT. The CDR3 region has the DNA TGTGCCAGCACCGGACAGGGGTCTGGGGCCAACGTCCTGACTTTC. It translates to CASTGQGSGANVLTF.

The CDR3 loop is CASSDPDVEQFF. The CDR3 DNA is TGCGCCAGCAGTGATCCGGATGTGGAGCAGTTCTTC. This chain joins TRBV10-1 and TRBJ2-1; D is unresolved. V was cut by 3 bases and J by 10 bases, with 10 bases left in between. The CDR3 totals 12 residues. CDR1 and CDR2 from the germline V gene are WNHNN and SYGVQD (reference sequence).

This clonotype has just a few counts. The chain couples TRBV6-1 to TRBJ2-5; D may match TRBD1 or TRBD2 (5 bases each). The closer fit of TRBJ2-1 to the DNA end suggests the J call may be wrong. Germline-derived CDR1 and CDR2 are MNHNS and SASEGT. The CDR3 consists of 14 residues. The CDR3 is CASSRDPDQETQFF. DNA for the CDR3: TGTGCCAGCAGTCGGGACCCTGACCAAGAGACCCAGTTCTTC.

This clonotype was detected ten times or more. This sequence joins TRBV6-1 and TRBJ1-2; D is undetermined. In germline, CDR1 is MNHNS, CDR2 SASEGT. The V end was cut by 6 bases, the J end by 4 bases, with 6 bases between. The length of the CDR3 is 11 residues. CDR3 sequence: CASSSGYGYTF. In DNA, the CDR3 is TGTGCCAGCAGCAGCGGCTATGGCTACACCTTC.

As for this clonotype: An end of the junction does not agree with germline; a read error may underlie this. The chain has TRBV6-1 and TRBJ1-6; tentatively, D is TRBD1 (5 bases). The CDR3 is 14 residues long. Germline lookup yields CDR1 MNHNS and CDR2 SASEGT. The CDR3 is CASSPRDLNSPLNF. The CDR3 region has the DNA TGTGCCAGCAGCCCTCGGGACCTAAATTCACCCCTCAACTTT.

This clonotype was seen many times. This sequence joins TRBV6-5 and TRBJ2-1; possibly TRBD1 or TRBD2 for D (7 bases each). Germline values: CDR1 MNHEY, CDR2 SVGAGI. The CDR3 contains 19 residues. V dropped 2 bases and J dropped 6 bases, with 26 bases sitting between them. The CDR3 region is CASSYDGTAGTKGANEQFF. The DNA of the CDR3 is TGTGCCAGCAGTTACGACGGGACAGCCGGGACTAAGGGGGCCAATGAGCAGTTCTTC.

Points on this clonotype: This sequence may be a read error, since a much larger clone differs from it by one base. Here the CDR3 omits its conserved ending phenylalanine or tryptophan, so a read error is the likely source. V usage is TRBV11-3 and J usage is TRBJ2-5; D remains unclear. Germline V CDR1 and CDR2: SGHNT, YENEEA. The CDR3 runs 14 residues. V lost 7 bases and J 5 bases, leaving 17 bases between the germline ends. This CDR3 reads CASKGWGAGETQYL. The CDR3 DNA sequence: TGTGCCAGCAAAGGCTGGGGTGCCGGGGAGACCCAGTACTTG.

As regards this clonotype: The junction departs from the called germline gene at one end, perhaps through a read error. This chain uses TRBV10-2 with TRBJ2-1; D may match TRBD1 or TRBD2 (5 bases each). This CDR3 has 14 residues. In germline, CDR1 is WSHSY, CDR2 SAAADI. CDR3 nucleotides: TGCGCGGGGAGTGGGGGTCGAGAGCAGGATACGCAGTACTTT. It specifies CAGSGGREQDTQYF.

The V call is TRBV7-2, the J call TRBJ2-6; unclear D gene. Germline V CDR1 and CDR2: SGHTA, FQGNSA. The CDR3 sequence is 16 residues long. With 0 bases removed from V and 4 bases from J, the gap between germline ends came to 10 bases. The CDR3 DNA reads TGTGCCAGCAGCTTAGCCGGATTTTCCGGGGCCAACGTCCTGACTTTC. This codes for CASSLAGFSGANVLTF.

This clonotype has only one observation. CDR3 nucleotide sequence: TGTGCCAGCAGTTGCGGGGAAGCCCGCTCTGGGGCCTACGTGCAGACTTTC. The encoded protein is CASSCGEARSGAYVQTF. V is TRBV6-5 and J is TRBJ2-6; tentatively, D is TRBD2 (6 bases). This CDR3 contains 17 residues. The germline CDR1 and CDR2 sequences are MNHEY and SVGAGI. With 4 bases removed from V and 18 bases from J, the gap between germline ends came to 31 bases.

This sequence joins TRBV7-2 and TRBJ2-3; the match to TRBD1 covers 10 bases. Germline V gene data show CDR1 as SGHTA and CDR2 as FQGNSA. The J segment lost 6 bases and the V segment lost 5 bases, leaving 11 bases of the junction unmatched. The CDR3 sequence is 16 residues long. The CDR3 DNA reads TGTGCCAGCAGCCGCGCGAGGGACAGGGGCTGGGATACGCAGTATTTT. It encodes CASSRARDRGWDTQYF.

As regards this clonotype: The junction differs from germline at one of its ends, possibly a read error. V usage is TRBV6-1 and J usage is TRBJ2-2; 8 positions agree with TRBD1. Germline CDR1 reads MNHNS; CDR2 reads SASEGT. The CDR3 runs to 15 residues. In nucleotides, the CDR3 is TGTGCCAGCAGACCCGGGACAGGCAACACAGGGGAGCAGTTTTTT. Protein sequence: CASRPGTGNTGEQFF.